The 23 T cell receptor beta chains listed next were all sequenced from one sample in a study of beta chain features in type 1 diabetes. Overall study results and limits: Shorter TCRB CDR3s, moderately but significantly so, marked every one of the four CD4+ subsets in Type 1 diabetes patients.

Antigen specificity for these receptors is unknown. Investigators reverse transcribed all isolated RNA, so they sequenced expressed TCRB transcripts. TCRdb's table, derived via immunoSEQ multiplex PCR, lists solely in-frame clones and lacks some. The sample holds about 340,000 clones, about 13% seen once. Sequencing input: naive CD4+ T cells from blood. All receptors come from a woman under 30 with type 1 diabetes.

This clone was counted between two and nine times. The CDR3 here is CASSLGGTGTEAFF. CDR3 DNA sequence: TGTGCCAGCAGCTTAGGGGGGACTGGCACTGAAGCTTTCTTT. The chain combines TRBV7-2 with TRBJ1-1, with D possibly TRBD1 on 5 matching bases. V gave up 1 base and J gave up 4 bases, with 10 bases separating them. CDR3 length: 14 amino acids. Per germline, CDR1 SGHTA and CDR2 FQGNSA.

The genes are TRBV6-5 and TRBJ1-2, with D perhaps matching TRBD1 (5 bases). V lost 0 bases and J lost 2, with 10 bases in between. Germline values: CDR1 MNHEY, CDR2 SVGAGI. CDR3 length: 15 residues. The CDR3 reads CASSYSPTVNYGYTF. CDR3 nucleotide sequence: TGTGCCAGCAGTTACTCTCCGACAGTGAACTATGGCTACACCTTC.

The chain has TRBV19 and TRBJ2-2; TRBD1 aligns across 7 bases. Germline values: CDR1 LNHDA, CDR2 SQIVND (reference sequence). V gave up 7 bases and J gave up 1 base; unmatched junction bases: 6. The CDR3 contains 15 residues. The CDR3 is CASKDRAKNTGELFF. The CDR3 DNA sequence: TGTGCCAGTAAAGACAGGGCGAAGAACACCGGGGAGCTGTTTTTT.

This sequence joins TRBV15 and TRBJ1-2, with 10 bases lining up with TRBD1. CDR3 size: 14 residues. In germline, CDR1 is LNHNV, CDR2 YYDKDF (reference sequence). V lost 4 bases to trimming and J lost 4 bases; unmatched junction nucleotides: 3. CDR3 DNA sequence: TGTGCCACCAGCAAAGGACAGGGGGTCTATGGCTACACCTTC. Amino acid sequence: CATSKGQGVYGYTF. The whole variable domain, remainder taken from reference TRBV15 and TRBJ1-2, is DAMVIQNPRYQVTQFGKPVTLSCSQTLNHNVMYWYQQKSSQAPKLLFHYYDKDFNNEADTPDNFQSRRPNTSFCFLDIRSPGLGDTAMYLCATSKGQGVYGYTFGSGTRLTVV.

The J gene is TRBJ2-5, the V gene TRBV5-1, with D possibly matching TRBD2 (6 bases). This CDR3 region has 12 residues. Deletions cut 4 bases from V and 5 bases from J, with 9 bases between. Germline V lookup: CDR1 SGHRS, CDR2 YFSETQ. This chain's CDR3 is CASSTAGETQYF. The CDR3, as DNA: TGCGCCAGCAGCACCGCGGGGGAGACCCAGTACTTC.

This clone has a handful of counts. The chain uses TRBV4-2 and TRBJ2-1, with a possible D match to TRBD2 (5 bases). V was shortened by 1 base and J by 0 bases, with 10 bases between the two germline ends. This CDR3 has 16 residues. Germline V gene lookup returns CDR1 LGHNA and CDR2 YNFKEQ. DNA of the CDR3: TGTGCCAGCAGCCAAGGTTCGGCGGGCTCCTACAATGAGCAGTTCTTC. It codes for CASSQGSAGSYNEQFF.

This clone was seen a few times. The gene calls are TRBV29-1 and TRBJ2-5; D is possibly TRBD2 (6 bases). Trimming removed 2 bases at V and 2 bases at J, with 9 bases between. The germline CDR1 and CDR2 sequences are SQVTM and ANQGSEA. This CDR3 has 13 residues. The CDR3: CSVEPLAQETQYF. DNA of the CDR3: TGCAGCGTTGAACCGCTAGCGCAAGAGACCCAGTACTTC.

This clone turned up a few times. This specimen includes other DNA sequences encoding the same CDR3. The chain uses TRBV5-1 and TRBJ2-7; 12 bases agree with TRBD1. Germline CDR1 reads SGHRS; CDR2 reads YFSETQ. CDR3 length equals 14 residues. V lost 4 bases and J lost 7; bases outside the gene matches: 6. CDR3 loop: CASSPGQGAGEQYF. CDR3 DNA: TGCGCCAGCAGCCCGGGACAGGGGGCGGGGGAGCAGTACTTC.

CDR3 sequence (DNA): TGTGCCAGCAGCTTTGGGGACATCCCACAAGAGACCCAGTACTTC. It specifies CASSFGDIPQETQYF. The J gene is TRBJ2-5, the V gene TRBV11-2, with a possible D match to TRBD1 (6 bases). There are 15 residues in the CDR3. Deletions cut 3 bases from V and 2 bases from J, with 13 bases between. Germline CDR1 and CDR2: SGHAT and FQNNGV.

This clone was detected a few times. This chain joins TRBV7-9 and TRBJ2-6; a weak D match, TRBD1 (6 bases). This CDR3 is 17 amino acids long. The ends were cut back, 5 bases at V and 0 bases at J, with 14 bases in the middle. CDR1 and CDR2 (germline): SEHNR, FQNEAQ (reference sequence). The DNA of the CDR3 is TGTGCCAGCAGCCCCCAGACAGGTACCTCTGGGGCCAACGTCCTGACTTTC. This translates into CASSPQTGTSGANVLTF.

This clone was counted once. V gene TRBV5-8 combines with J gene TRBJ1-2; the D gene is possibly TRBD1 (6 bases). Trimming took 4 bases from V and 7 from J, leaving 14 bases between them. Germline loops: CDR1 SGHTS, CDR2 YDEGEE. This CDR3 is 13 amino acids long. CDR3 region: CASSISGVPGYTF. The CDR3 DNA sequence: TGTGCCAGCAGCATATCAGGGGTTCCTGGCTACACCTTC.

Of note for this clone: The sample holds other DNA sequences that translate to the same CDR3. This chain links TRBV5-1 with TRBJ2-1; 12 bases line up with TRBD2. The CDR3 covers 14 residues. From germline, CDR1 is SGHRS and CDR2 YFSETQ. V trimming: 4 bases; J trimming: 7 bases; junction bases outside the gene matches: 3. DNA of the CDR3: TGCGCCAGCAGCCTAGGACTAGCGGGAAATGAGCAGTTCTTC. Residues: CASSLGLAGNEQFF.

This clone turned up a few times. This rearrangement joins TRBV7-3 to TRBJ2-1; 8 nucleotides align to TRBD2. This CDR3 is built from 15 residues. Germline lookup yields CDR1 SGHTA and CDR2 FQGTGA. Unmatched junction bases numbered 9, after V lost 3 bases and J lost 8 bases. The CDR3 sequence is CASSFSSGSSYEQFF. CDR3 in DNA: TGTGCCAGCAGCTTCTCCAGCGGGAGTAGCTATGAGCAGTTCTTC.

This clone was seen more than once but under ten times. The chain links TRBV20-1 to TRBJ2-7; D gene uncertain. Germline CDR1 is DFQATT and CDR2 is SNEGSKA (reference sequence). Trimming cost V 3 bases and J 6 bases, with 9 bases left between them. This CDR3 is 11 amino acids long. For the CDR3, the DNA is TGCAGTGCTAGGTGGCATACCGAGCAGTACTTC. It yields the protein CSARWHTEQYF.

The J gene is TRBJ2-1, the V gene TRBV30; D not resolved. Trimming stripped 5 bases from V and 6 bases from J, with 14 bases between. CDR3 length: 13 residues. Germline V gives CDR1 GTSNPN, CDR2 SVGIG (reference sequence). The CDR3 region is CAWSSYFLNEQFF. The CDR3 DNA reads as TGTGCCTGGTCGAGCTACTTTCTCAATGAGCAGTTCTTC.

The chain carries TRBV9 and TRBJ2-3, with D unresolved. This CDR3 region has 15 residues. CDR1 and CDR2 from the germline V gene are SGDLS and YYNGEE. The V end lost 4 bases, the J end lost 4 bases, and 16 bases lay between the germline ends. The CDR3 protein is CASSFVGAVADTQYF. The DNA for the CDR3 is TGTGCCAGCAGCTTCGTCGGTGCGGTCGCAGATACGCAGTATTTT.

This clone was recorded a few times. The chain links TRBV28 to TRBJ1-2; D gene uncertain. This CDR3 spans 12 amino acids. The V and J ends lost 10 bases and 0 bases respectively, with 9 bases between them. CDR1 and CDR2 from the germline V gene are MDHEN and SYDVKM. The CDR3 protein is CATQTANYGYTF. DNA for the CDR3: TGTGCCACCCAAACAGCTAACTATGGCTACACCTTC.

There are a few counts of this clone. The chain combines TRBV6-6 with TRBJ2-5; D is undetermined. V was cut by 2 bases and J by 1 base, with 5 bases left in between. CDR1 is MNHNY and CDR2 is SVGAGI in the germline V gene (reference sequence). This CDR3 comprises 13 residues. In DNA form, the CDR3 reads TGTGCCAGCAGTTACGGAGTCCAAGAGACCCAGTACTTC. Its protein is CASSYGVQETQYF.

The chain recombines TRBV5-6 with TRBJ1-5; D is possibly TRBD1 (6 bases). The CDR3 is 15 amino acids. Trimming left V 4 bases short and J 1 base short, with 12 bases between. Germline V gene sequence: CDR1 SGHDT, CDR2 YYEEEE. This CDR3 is CASSARDNSNQPQHF. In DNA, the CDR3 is TGTGCCAGCAGCGCCCGGGACAACAGCAATCAGCCCCAGCATTTT.

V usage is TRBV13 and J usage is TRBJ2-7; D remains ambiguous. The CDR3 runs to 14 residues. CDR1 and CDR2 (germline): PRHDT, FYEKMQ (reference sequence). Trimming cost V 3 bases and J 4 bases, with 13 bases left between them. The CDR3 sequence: CASSFSPGAYEQYF. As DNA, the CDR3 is TGTGCCAGCAGCTTTAGCCCCGGAGCATACGAGCAGTACTTC.

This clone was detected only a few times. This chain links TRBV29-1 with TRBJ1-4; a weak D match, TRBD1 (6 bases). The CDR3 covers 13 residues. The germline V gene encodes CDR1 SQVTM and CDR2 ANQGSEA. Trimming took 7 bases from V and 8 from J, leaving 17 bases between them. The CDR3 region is CSGRQVAEEKLFF. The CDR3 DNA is TGCAGCGGAAGACAGGTTGCTGAAGAAAAACTGTTTTTT.

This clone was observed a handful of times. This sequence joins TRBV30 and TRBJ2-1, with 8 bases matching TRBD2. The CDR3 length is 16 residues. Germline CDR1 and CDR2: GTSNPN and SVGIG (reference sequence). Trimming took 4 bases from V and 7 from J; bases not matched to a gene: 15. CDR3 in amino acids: CAWIPGGEWVNNEQFF. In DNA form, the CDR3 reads TGTGCCTGGATTCCGGGGGGGGAGTGGGTGAATAATGAGCAGTTCTTC.

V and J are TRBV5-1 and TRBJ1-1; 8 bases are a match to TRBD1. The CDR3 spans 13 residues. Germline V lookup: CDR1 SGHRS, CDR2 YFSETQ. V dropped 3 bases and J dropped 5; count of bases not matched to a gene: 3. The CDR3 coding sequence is TGCGCCAGCAGCTCTACAGGGGGAACTGAAGCTTTCTTT. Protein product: CASSSTGGTEAFF.